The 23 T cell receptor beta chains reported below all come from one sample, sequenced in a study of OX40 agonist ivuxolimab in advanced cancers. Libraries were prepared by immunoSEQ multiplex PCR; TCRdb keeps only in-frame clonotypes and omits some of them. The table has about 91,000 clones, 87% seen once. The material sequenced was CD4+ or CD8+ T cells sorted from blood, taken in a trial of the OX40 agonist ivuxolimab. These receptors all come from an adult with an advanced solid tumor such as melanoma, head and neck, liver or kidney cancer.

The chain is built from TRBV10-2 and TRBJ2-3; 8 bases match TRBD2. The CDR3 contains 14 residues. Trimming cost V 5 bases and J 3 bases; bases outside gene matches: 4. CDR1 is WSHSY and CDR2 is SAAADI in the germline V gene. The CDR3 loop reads CASSPSGRTDTQYF. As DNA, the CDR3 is TGCGCCAGCAGTCCGAGCGGGAGAACAGATACGCAGTATTTT.

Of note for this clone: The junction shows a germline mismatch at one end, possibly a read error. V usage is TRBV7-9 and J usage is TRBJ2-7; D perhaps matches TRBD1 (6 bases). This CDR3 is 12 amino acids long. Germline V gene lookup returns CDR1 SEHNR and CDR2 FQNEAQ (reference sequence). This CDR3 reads CASSPPQGERQF. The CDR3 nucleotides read TGTGCCAGCAGCCCACCACAGGGAGAAAGGCAGTTC. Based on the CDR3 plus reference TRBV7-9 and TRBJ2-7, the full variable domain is DTGVSQNPRHKITKRGQNVTFRCDPISEHNRLYWYRQTLGQGPEFLTYFQNEAQLEKSRLLSDRFSAERPKGSFSTLEIQRTEQGDSAMYLCASSPPQGERQFGPGTRLTVT.

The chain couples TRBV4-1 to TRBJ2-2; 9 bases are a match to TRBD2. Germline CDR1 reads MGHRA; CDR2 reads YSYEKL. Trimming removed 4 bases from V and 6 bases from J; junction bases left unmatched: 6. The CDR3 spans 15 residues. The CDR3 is CASSREAGGPGELFF. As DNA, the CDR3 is TGCGCCAGCAGCCGGGAGGCGGGAGGGCCCGGGGAGCTGTTTTTT.

CDR3 DNA: TGTGCCAGCAGCTTAACGGGAGCCTCCTACGAGCAGTACGTC. Translating gives CASSLTGASYEQYV. J is TRBJ2-7 and V is TRBV7-8, with D possibly matching TRBD2 (6 bases). This CDR3 region has 14 residues. The ends were cut back, 2 bases at V and 0 bases at J, with 8 bases in the middle. Looked up from germline, CDR1 is SGHVS and CDR2 is FQNEAQ.

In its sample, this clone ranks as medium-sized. This CDR3 reads CSAAQGPEAFF. In DNA form, the CDR3 reads TGCAGTGCTGCACAGGGTCCTGAAGCTTTCTTT. The V call is TRBV20-1, the J call TRBJ1-1; D is possibly TRBD1 (6 bases). The CDR3 extends over 11 amino acids. V was cut by 5 bases and J by 6 bases, with 10 bases left in between. Germline loops: CDR1 DFQATT, CDR2 SNEGSKA (reference sequence).

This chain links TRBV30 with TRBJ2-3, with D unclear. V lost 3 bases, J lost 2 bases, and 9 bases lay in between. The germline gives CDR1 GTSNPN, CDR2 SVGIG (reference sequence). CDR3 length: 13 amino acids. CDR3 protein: CAWRNAYTDTQYF. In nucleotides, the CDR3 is TGTGCCTGGAGAAACGCCTACACAGATACGCAGTATTTT.

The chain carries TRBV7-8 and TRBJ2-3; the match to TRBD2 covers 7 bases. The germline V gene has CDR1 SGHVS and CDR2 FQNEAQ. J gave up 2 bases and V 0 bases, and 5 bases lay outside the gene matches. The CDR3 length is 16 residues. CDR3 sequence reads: CASSLAGGRVTDTQYF. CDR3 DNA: TGTGCCAGCAGCTTAGCTGGCGGGAGAGTCACAGATACGCAGTATTTT.

The CDR3 region is CASSGLAVSYNEQFF. CDR3 in DNA: TGTGCCAGCAGTGGACTAGCGGTTTCCTACAATGAGCAGTTCTTC. The chain couples TRBV7-9 to TRBJ2-1; 10 bases align to TRBD2. CDR1 SEHNR and CDR2 FQNEAQ come from the germline V gene (reference sequence). Trimming removed 6 bases from V and 1 base from J; junction bases left unmatched: 3. This CDR3 has 15 amino acids.

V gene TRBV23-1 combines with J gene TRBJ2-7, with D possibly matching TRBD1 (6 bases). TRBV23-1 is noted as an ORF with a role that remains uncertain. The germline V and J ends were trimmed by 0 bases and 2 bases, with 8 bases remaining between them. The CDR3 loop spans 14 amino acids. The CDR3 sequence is CASSQSDSPYEQYV. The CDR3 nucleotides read TGCGCCAGCAGTCAATCGGACAGCCCCTACGAGCAGTACGTC.

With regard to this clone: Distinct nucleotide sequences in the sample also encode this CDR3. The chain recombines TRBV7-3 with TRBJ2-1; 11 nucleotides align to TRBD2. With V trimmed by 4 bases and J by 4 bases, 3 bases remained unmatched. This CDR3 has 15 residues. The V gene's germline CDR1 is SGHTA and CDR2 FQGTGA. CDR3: CASSSGTSGYNEQFF. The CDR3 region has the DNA TGTGCCAGCAGCTCCGGGACTAGCGGTTACAATGAGCAGTTCTTC.

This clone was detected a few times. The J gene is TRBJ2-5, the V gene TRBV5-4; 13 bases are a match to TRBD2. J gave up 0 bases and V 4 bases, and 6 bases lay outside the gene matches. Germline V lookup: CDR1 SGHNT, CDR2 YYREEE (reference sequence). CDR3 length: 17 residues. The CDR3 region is CASSPGLAGWYQETQYF. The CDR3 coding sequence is TGTGCCAGCAGCCCGGGACTAGCGGGATGGTACCAAGAGACCCAGTACTTC.

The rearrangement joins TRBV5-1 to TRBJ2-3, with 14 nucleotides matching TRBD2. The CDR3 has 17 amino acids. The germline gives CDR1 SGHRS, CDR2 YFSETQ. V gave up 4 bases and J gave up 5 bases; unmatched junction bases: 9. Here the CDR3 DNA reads TGCGCCAGCAGCCAGACTAGCGGGAGGGCCGGGGGAGATACGCAGTATTTT. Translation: CASSQTSGRAGGDTQYF.

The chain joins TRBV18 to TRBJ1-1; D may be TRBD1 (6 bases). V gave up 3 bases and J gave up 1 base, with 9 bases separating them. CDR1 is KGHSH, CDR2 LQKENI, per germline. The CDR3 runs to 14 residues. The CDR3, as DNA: TGTGCCAGCTCACCCGGGACACCGAACACTGAAGCTTTCTTT. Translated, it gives CASSPGTPNTEAFF.

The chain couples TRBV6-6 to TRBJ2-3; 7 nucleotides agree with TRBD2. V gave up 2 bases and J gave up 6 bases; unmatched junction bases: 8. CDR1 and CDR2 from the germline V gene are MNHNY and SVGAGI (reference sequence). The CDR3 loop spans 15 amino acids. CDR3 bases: TGTGCCAGCAGTTACGCGCGGGAGAGCATCGATACGCAGTATTTT. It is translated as CASSYARESIDTQYF.

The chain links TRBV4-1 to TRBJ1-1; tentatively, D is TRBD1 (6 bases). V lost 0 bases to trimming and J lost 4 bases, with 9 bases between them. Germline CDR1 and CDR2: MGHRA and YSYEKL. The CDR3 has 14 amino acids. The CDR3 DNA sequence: TGCGCCAGCAGCCAAGATGGGGGGCGCACTGAAGCTTTCTTT. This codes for CASSQDGGRTEAFF.

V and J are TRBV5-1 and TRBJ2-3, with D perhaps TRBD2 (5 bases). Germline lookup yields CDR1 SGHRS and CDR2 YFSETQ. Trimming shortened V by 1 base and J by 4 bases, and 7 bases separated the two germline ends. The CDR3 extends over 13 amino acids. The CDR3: CASSLPSPDTQYF. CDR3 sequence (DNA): TGCGCCAGCAGCTTGCCTAGCCCAGATACGCAGTATTTT.

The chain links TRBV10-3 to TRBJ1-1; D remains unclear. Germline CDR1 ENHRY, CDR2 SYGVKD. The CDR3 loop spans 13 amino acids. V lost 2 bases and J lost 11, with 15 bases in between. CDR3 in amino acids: CAISEGEGGLAFF. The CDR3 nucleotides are TGTGCCATCAGTGAGGGGGAGGGCGGGTTGGCTTTCTTT.

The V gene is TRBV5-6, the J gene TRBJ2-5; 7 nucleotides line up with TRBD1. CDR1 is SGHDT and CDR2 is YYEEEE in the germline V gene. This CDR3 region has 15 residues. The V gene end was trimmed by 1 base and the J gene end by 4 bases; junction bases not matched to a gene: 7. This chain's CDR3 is CASSLTRGRPETQYF. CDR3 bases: TGTGCCAGCAGCTTGACGAGGGGGCGGCCAGAGACCCAGTACTTC.

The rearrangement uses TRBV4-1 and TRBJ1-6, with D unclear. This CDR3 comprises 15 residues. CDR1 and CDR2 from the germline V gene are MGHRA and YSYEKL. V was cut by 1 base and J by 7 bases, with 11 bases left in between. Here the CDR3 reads CASSQVAGINSPLHF. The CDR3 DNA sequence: TGCGCCAGCAGCCAAGTAGCTGGAATCAATTCACCCCTCCACTTT.

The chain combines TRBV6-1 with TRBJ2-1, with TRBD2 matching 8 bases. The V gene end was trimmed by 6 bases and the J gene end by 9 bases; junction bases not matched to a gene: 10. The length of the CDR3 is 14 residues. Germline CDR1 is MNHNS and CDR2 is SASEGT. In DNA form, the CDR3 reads TGTGCCAGCAGCGCGGGACTAGATCGAGGTGAGCAGTTCTTC. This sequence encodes CASSAGLDRGEQFF.

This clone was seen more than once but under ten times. CDR3 DNA sequence: TGTGCCTGGAACTTGGGGGTTGGCAATCAGCCCCAGCATTTT. This codes for CAWNLGVGNQPQHF. The chain uses TRBV30 and TRBJ1-5; D perhaps matches TRBD1 (5 bases). This CDR3 is built from 14 residues. V shed 4 bases and J shed 2 bases, with 12 bases lying between them. The germline V gene has CDR1 GTSNPN and CDR2 SVGIG (reference sequence).

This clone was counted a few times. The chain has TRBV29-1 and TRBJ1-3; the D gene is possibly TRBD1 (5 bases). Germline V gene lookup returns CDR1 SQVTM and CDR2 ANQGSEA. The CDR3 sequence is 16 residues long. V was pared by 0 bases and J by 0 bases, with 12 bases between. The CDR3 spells CSVEDIRDYSGNTIYF. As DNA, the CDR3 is TGCAGCGTTGAAGATATACGGGACTACTCTGGAAACACCATATATTTT.

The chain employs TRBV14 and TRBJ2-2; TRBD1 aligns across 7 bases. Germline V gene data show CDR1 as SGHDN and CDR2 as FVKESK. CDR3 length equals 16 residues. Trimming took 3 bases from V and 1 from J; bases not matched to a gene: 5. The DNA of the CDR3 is TGTGCCAGCAGCCACTCGGGACAGCAGAACACCGGGGAGCTGTTTTTT. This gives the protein CASSHSGQQNTGELFF.